This T cell receptor (beta chain) was sequenced during a study of T cell responses to AZD1222 COVID-19 vaccine. CDR3 length: 13 amino acids. V dropped 4 bases and J dropped 0 bases, with 8 bases sitting between them. Germline assignment: CDR1 SGHDT and CDR2 YYEEEE. Only in-frame clones appear in the TCRdb table, and some are missing; sequencing was by immunoSEQ multiplex PCR. Here the sample spans 15,000 to 20,000 clones, about three quarters being singletons. This clonotype was sampled from an adult who received the AZD1222 COVID-19 vaccine. The chain joins TRBV5-6 to TRBJ2-7; unclear D gene. Sequencing was performed on peripheral blood, taken 28 days after the second AZD1222 dose. The CDR3 region has the DNA TGTGCCAGCAGCCCAGAGAGCTCCTACGAGCAGTACTTC. As protein: CASSPESSYEQYF. Combining the CDR3 with reference TRBV5-6 and TRBJ2-7 gives the whole variable domain DAGVTQSPTHLIKTRGQQVTLRCSPKSGHDTVSWYQQALGQGPQFIFQYYEEEERQRGNFPDRFSGHQFPNYSSELNVNALLLGDSALYLCASSPESSYEQYFGPGTRLTVT.